These T cell receptor beta chains were read from a single sample in a study of blood T cell repertoires in COVID-19. Profiled with immunoSEQ multiplex PCR; TCRdb holds only in-frame clones, not every one. This sample carries 380,000 or so clones, more than 70% of them seen once, and the ten largest clones take around 1.3%. Sequencing was performed on PBMCs or T cells enriched from blood (not recorded which). The receptor source for this set is a man in his thirties or forties who had recovered from COVID-19. The CDR3 runs from the conserved cysteine through the conserved F or W. Fields, in order: clone size, D gene, V gene, J gene, CDR3 protein, CDR3 DNA. The D gene is left open where the match is weak. The size of a clone is reported for some rows only, either as once, few or many, or as a class for expanded clones.

clone size: NA
D gene: TRBD1
V gene: TRBV9
J gene: TRBJ1-6
CDR3 protein: CASSVTGQGSSSPLHF
CDR3 DNA: TGTGCCAGCAGCGTAACGGGACAGGGGTCTTCTTCACCCCTCCACTTT

clone size: NA
D gene: TRBD1
V gene: TRBV7-9
J gene: TRBJ1-1
CDR3 protein: CASSRQGVGGTEAFF
CDR3 DNA: TGTGCCAGCAGCCGACAGGGGGTTGGGGGCACTGAAGCTTTCTTT

clone size: NA
D gene: NA
V gene: TRBV25-1
J gene: TRBJ2-1
CDR3 protein: CASSDSLFGNNEQFF
CDR3 DNA: TGTGCCAGCAGTGATTCTCTATTCGGGAACAATGAGCAGTTCTTC

clone size: NA
D gene: TRBD1
V gene: TRBV14
J gene: TRBJ1-4
CDR3 protein: CASSQGKNRQGEKLFF
CDR3 DNA: TGTGCCAGCAGCCAAGGGAAAAACCGACAGGGGGAAAAACTGTTTTTT

clone size: NA
D gene: TRBD2
V gene: TRBV27
J gene: TRBJ2-3
CDR3 protein: CASTKLAGFTDTQYF
CDR3 DNA: TGTGCCAGCACCAAACTAGCGGGGTTCACAGATACGCAGTATTTT

clone size: NA
D gene: TRBD2
V gene: TRBV10-2
J gene: TRBJ2-2
CDR3 protein: CASRISGGRNTGELFF
CDR3 DNA: TGCGCCAGCAGGATAAGCGGGGGCCGAAACACCGGGGAGCTGTTTTTT

clone size: once
D gene: TRBD2
V gene: TRBV5-1
J gene: TRBJ2-3
CDR3 protein: CASTFAGVGDTQYF
CDR3 DNA: TGCGCCAGCACCTTCGCGGGGGTGGGGGATACGCAGTATTTT

clone size: NA
D gene: NA
V gene: TRBV4-3
J gene: TRBJ1-3
CDR3 protein: CASSQESLGNTIYF
CDR3 DNA: TGCGCCAGCAGCCAGGAGTCCCTCGGAAACACCATATATTTT

clone size: NA
D gene: NA
V gene: TRBV2
J gene: TRBJ1-4
CDR3 protein: CASSEIQDYEKLFF
CDR3 DNA: TGTGCCAGCAGCGAGATACAGGACTACGAAAAACTGTTTTTT

clone size: NA
D gene: NA
V gene: TRBV5-4
J gene: TRBJ1-1
CDR3 protein: CASSWNREGGTEAFF
CDR3 DNA: TGTGCCAGCAGCTGGAACAGGGAGGGAGGCACTGAAGCTTTCTTT

clone size: NA
D gene: NA
V gene: TRBV7-6
J gene: TRBJ1-1
CDR3 protein: CASSSRGGEAFF
CDR3 DNA: TGTGCCAGCAGCTCCCGAGGGGGTGAAGCTTTCTTT

clone size: NA
D gene: TRBD1
V gene: TRBV2
J gene: TRBJ2-7
CDR3 protein: CASSLQGLAYEQYF
CDR3 DNA: TGTGCCAGCAGCTTACAGGGGTTGGCCTACGAGCAGTACTTC

clone size: NA
D gene: TRBD1
V gene: TRBV4-2
J gene: TRBJ1-4
CDR3 protein: CASSEPGQVNEKLFF
CDR3 DNA: TGTGCCAGCAGCGAACCGGGACAGGTTAATGAAAAACTGTTTTTT

clone size: NA
D gene: TRBD2
V gene: TRBV27
J gene: TRBJ2-5
CDR3 protein: CASSDITSGEETQYF
CDR3 DNA: TGTGCCAGCAGCGATATTACTAGCGGGGAAGAGACCCAGTACTTC

clone size: NA
D gene: TRBD1
V gene: TRBV13
J gene: TRBJ1-2
CDR3 protein: CASSQGQGDDNYGYTF
CDR3 DNA: TGTGCCAGCAGCCAGGGACAGGGGGATGATAACTATGGCTACACCTTC

clone size: NA
D gene: NA
V gene: TRBV6-5
J gene: TRBJ1-6
CDR3 protein: CASSYSPQRDSPLHF
CDR3 DNA: TGTGCCAGCAGTTACTCTCCACAGAGGGATTCACCCCTCCACTTT

clone size: NA
D gene: TRBD1
V gene: TRBV19
J gene: TRBJ2-7
CDR3 protein: CASSIDPTQGNEQYF
CDR3 DNA: TGTGCCAGTAGTATAGACCCGACACAGGGGAACGAGCAGTACTTC

clone size: NA
D gene: NA
V gene: TRBV7-6
J gene: TRBJ1-1
CDR3 protein: CASSLAPTAYTEAFF
CDR3 DNA: TGTGCCAGCAGCTTAGCCCCGACAGCTTACACTGAAGCTTTCTTT

clone size: NA
D gene: NA
V gene: TRBV27
J gene: TRBJ2-4
CDR3 protein: CASGSDRIAKNIQYF
CDR3 DNA: TGTGCCAGCGGCTCGGACAGAATAGCCAAAAACATTCAGTACTTC

clone size: NA
D gene: NA
V gene: TRBV7-9
J gene: TRBJ1-3
CDR3 protein: CASSLDRAGNTIYF
CDR3 DNA: TGTGCCAGCAGCTTAGACAGGGCTGGAAACACCATATATTTT

clone size: NA
D gene: NA
V gene: TRBV9
J gene: TRBJ2-5
CDR3 protein: CASSVAGSSETQYF
CDR3 DNA: TGTGCCAGCAGCGTTGCAGGGTCTTCGGAGACCCAGTACTTC